Listed below are T cell receptor beta chains from one sample, sequenced in a study of blood T cell repertoires in COVID-19. The protocol was immunoSEQ multiplex PCR, while the TCRdb copy is restricted to in-frame clones and leaves out a portion. The repertoire holds around 39,000 clones, about nine tenths seen once, with 7% to 9% in the top ten. What was sequenced was peripheral blood. All receptors derive from a man aged 55 to 70 with active COVID-19. Both conserved end residues are part of each CDR3. D genes are given only for firm matches. Not all rows give a size; the values are once, few, many and, for expanded clones, a class.

D gene: TRBD1; J gene: TRBJ2-1; V gene: TRBV18; clone size: .; CDR3 protein: CASSPGGGQGTFF; CDR3 DNA: TGTGCCAGCTCACCTGGGGGAGGACAGGGTACGTTCTTC
D gene: .; J gene: TRBJ2-3; V gene: TRBV7-8; clone size: .; CDR3 protein: CASSLRAAGGDDTQYF; CDR3 DNA: TGTGCCAGCAGCTTACGGGCAGCGGGTGGTGATGATACGCAGTATTTT
D gene: .; J gene: TRBJ2-2; V gene: TRBV29-1; clone size: .; CDR3 protein: CSAQGTGELFF; CDR3 DNA: TGCAGCGCACAGGGTACCGGGGAGCTGTTTTTT
D gene: TRBD2; J gene: TRBJ2-7; V gene: TRBV6-5; clone size: .; CDR3 protein: CASRGPWTSSYEQYF; CDR3 DNA: TGTGCCAGCAGAGGTCCCTGGACTAGCTCCTACGAGCAGTACTTC
D gene: .; J gene: TRBJ1-4; V gene: TRBV18; clone size: .; CDR3 protein: CASSPIAGEKLFF; CDR3 DNA: TGTGCCAGCTCACCGATAGCCGGTGAAAAACTGTTTTTT
D gene: .; J gene: TRBJ1-5; V gene: TRBV10-3; clone size: .; CDR3 protein: CAISGEGISNQPQHF; CDR3 DNA: TGTGCCATCAGTGGGGAGGGCATTAGCAATCAGCCCCAGCATTTT
D gene: TRBD1; J gene: TRBJ2-2; V gene: TRBV5-1; clone size: .; CDR3 protein: CASSLVSGTANTGELFF; CDR3 DNA: TGCGCCAGCAGCTTGGTCTCTGGGACAGCGAACACCGGGGAGCTGTTTTTT
D gene: TRBD1; J gene: TRBJ1-4; V gene: TRBV6-5; clone size: few; CDR3 protein: CASQTGTSEKLFF; CDR3 DNA: TGTGCCAGTCAGACAGGGACGAGCGAAAAACTGTTTTTT
D gene: TRBD2; J gene: TRBJ2-2; V gene: TRBV10-3; clone size: .; CDR3 protein: CAISDPGLAGDTGELFF; CDR3 DNA: TGTGCCATCAGTGATCCCGGACTAGCGGGAGATACCGGGGAGCTGTTTTTT
D gene: TRBD2; J gene: TRBJ2-2; V gene: TRBV4-1; clone size: .; CDR3 protein: CASSSGRDTGELFF; CDR3 DNA: TGCGCCAGCAGCAGCGGGAGAGACACCGGGGAGCTGTTTTTT
D gene: TRBD2; J gene: TRBJ2-1; V gene: TRBV15; clone size: .; CDR3 protein: CATSVTSGGGYNEQFF; CDR3 DNA: TGTGCCACCAGCGTTACTAGCGGGGGGGGGTACAATGAGCAGTTCTTC
D gene: .; J gene: TRBJ1-2; V gene: TRBV12-3/TRBV12-4; clone size: .; CDR3 protein: CASRTGHYGYTF; CDR3 DNA: TGTGCCAGCAGGACAGGACACTATGGCTACACCTTC
D gene: TRBD2; J gene: TRBJ2-3; V gene: TRBV4-3; clone size: once; CDR3 protein: CASSQDSLGTSGPSGF; CDR3 DNA: TGCGCCAGCAGCCAAGATTCTTTAGGGACTAGCGGACCGTCGGGTTTT
D gene: TRBD1; J gene: TRBJ2-3; V gene: TRBV5-4; clone size: .; CDR3 protein: CASRGQGGLVTDTQYF; CDR3 DNA: TGTGCCAGCCGAGGACAGGGGGGACTGGTCACAGATACGCAGTATTTT
D gene: .; J gene: TRBJ1-2; V gene: TRBV5-5; clone size: .; CDR3 protein: CASSLDRAHGYDYGYTF; CDR3 DNA: TGTGCCAGCAGCTTGGACAGGGCGCACGGGTATGACTATGGCTACACCTTC
D gene: TRBD1; J gene: TRBJ2-7; V gene: TRBV7-6; clone size: once; CDR3 protein: CASTGLAGGREQYF; CDR3 DNA: TGTGCCAGCACCGGGTTGGCAGGGGGCCGCGAGCAGTACTTC
D gene: TRBD2; J gene: TRBJ2-5; V gene: TRBV7-7; clone size: .; CDR3 protein: CASSLGLAGGGKETQYF; CDR3 DNA: TGTGCTAGCAGCCTAGGACTAGCGGGAGGGGGAAAAGAGACCCAGTACTTC
D gene: TRBD2; J gene: TRBJ2-1; V gene: TRBV7-2; clone size: few; CDR3 protein: CASSPRTSGRSSNEQFF; CDR3 DNA: TGTGCCAGCAGCCCCCGGACTAGCGGAAGATCCTCCAATGAGCAGTTCTTC
D gene: .; J gene: TRBJ2-7; V gene: TRBV28; clone size: .; CDR3 protein: CASSSVYEQYF; CDR3 DNA: TGTGCCAGCAGTTCGGTCTACGAGCAGTACTTC
D gene: TRBD2; J gene: TRBJ2-7; V gene: TRBV2; clone size: .; CDR3 protein: CASGGELSYEQYF; CDR3 DNA: TGTGCCAGCGGGGGGGAGCTCTCCTACGAGCAGTACTTC
D gene: .; J gene: TRBJ1-2; V gene: TRBV4-3; clone size: .; CDR3 protein: CASSQGQLAAYGYTF; CDR3 DNA: TGCGCCAGCAGCCAAGGACAGTTGGCGGCCTATGGCTACACCTTC
D gene: TRBD2; J gene: TRBJ2-7; V gene: TRBV19; clone size: .; CDR3 protein: CASSIGLAVSYEQYF; CDR3 DNA: TGTGCCAGTAGTATAGGACTAGCGGTGTCCTACGAGCAGTACTTC
D gene: .; J gene: TRBJ2-2; V gene: TRBV30; clone size: .; CDR3 protein: CAWSRTNTGELFF; CDR3 DNA: TGTGCCTGGAGTAGGACTAACACCGGGGAGCTGTTTTTT
D gene: .; J gene: TRBJ1-2; V gene: TRBV5-6; clone size: .; CDR3 protein: CASSSRDYGYTF; CDR3 DNA: TGTGCCAGCAGCTCGAGGGACTATGGCTACACCTTC
D gene: .; J gene: TRBJ1-1; V gene: TRBV19; clone size: .; CDR3 protein: CASSISGFEAFF; CDR3 DNA: TGTGCCAGTAGTATATCAGGGTTCGAAGCTTTCTTT
D gene: TRBD2; J gene: TRBJ2-1; V gene: TRBV9; clone size: .; CDR3 protein: CASSGSGRGNEQFF; CDR3 DNA: TGTGCCAGCAGCGGTAGCGGGAGAGGCAATGAGCAGTTCTTC
D gene: .; J gene: TRBJ1-1; V gene: TRBV10-3; clone size: .; CDR3 protein: CATREGGTEAFF; CDR3 DNA: TGTGCCACCAGGGAAGGAGGCACTGAAGCTTTCTTT
D gene: .; J gene: TRBJ2-3; V gene: TRBV11-1; clone size: once; CDR3 protein: CASSRSTDTQYF; CDR3 DNA: TGTGCCAGCAGCCGTAGCACAGATACGCAGTATTTT
D gene: .; J gene: TRBJ2-5; V gene: TRBV7-3; clone size: .; CDR3 protein: CASSPTYQETQYF; CDR3 DNA: TGTGCCAGCAGCCCAACTTACCAAGAGACCCAGTACTTC
D gene: .; J gene: TRBJ2-7; V gene: TRBV25-1; clone size: .; CDR3 protein: CASSEAGTYEQYF; CDR3 DNA: TGTGCCAGCAGTGAGGCAGGTACCTACGAGCAGTACTTC
D gene: .; J gene: TRBJ1-1; V gene: TRBV19; clone size: .; CDR3 protein: CASSILGQNTEAFF; CDR3 DNA: TGTGCCAGTAGTATATTAGGACAGAACACTGAAGCTTTCTTT
D gene: .; J gene: TRBJ2-1; V gene: TRBV24-1; clone size: .; CDR3 protein: CATSDFSGTYNEQFF; CDR3 DNA: TGTGCCACCAGTGATTTCTCCGGGACCTACAATGAGCAGTTCTTC
D gene: TRBD1; J gene: TRBJ1-1; V gene: TRBV5-1; clone size: once; CDR3 protein: CASSQRQGVNTEAFF; CDR3 DNA: TGCGCCAGCAGCCAGAGACAGGGGGTGAACACTGAAGCTTTCTTT
D gene: .; J gene: TRBJ2-7; V gene: TRBV7-6; clone size: .; CDR3 protein: CASSLELPGMRYEQYF; CDR3 DNA: TGTGCCAGCAGCTTAGAGCTGCCAGGGATGAGGTACGAGCAGTACTTC
D gene: .; J gene: TRBJ1-2; V gene: TRBV6-2/TRBV6-3; clone size: .; CDR3 protein: CASSRGHQVYGYTF; CDR3 DNA: TGTGCCAGCAGTAGGGGACATCAGGTCTATGGCTACACCTTC
D gene: TRBD1; J gene: TRBJ1-1; V gene: TRBV29-1; clone size: few; CDR3 protein: CSTRTGEAAFF; CDR3 DNA: TGCAGCACCCGGACAGGAGAAGCGGCTTTCTTT
D gene: .; J gene: TRBJ2-2; V gene: TRBV30; clone size: once; CDR3 protein: CAWSPVNTGELFF; CDR3 DNA: TGTGCCTGGAGCCCTGTGAACACCGGGGAGCTGTTTTTT
D gene: .; J gene: TRBJ1-6; V gene: TRBV21-1; clone size: once; CDR3 protein: CASSTRQNNSPLHF; CDR3 DNA: TGTGCCAGCAGCACCAGACAGAATAATTCACCCCTCCACTTT
D gene: TRBD1; J gene: TRBJ1-3; V gene: TRBV15; clone size: .; CDR3 protein: CATSRGPGQGVGNTIYF; CDR3 DNA: TGTGCCACCAGCAGAGGCCCGGGACAGGGGGTTGGAAACACCATATATTTT
D gene: TRBD2; J gene: TRBJ2-7; V gene: TRBV7-8; clone size: .; CDR3 protein: CASSLWTSGYEQYF; CDR3 DNA: TGTGCCAGCAGCTTATGGACTAGCGGTTACGAGCAGTACTTC
D gene: .; J gene: TRBJ2-5; V gene: TRBV28; clone size: .; CDR3 protein: CASSNSGQETQYF; CDR3 DNA: TGTGCCAGCAGCAATAGCGGCCAAGAGACCCAGTACTTC
D gene: TRBD1; J gene: TRBJ1-4; V gene: TRBV9; clone size: .; CDR3 protein: CASSTNTGGSNEKLFF; CDR3 DNA: TGTGCCAGCAGCACTAATACAGGGGGTTCTAATGAAAAACTGTTTTTT
D gene: .; J gene: TRBJ2-2; V gene: TRBV10-3; clone size: .; CDR3 protein: CAISLTTGKGSNTGELFF; CDR3 DNA: TGTGCCATCAGTTTGACTACAGGGAAGGGGTCGAACACCGGGGAGCTGTTTTTT
D gene: TRBD2; J gene: TRBJ2-1; V gene: TRBV3-1/TRBV3-2; clone size: few; CDR3 protein: CASSQVTSGNYNEQFF; CDR3 DNA: TGTGCCAGCAGCCAAGTTACTAGCGGGAACTACAATGAGCAGTTCTTC
D gene: .; J gene: TRBJ2-7; V gene: TRBV5-5; clone size: .; CDR3 protein: CASSALAAPGWNEQYF; CDR3 DNA: TGTGCCAGCAGCGCCCTTGCGGCACCAGGGTGGAACGAGCAGTACTTC
D gene: .; J gene: TRBJ1-1; V gene: TRBV10-3; clone size: .; CDR3 protein: CAISEMAGAEAFF; CDR3 DNA: TGTGCCATCAGTGAAATGGCCGGGGCTGAAGCTTTCTTT
D gene: TRBD2; J gene: TRBJ2-1; V gene: TRBV27; clone size: .; CDR3 protein: CASSLLSGSGEQFF; CDR3 DNA: TGTGCCAGCAGTTTACTAAGCGGGAGCGGCGAGCAGTTCTTC
D gene: .; J gene: TRBJ1-1; V gene: TRBV9; clone size: .; CDR3 protein: CASSEGGGTEAFF; CDR3 DNA: TGTGCCAGCAGCGAGGGGGGAGGGACTGAAGCTTTCTTT
D gene: TRBD1; J gene: TRBJ2-7; V gene: TRBV5-4; clone size: .; CDR3 protein: CASSWADREIGYEQYF; CDR3 DNA: TGTGCCAGCAGCTGGGCGGACAGGGAAATCGGGTACGAGCAGTACTTC
D gene: .; J gene: TRBJ2-1; V gene: TRBV9; clone size: .; CDR3 protein: CASSVGLAEQFF; CDR3 DNA: TGTGCCAGCAGCGTAGGACTGGCCGAGCAGTTCTTC
D gene: .; J gene: TRBJ2-2; V gene: TRBV27; clone size: few; CDR3 protein: CASSPTMAGELFF; CDR3 DNA: TGTGCCAGCAGTCCCACTATGGCCGGGGAGCTGTTTTTT
D gene: TRBD2; J gene: TRBJ2-2; V gene: TRBV24-1; clone size: .; CDR3 protein: CAATSGRTDTGELFF; CDR3 DNA: TGTGCCGCCACTAGCGGGAGGACCGACACCGGGGAGCTGTTTTTT
D gene: TRBD1; J gene: TRBJ2-7; V gene: TRBV2; clone size: .; CDR3 protein: CASRGQGSYEQYF; CDR3 DNA: TGTGCCAGCCGCGGACAGGGTTCATACGAGCAGTACTTC